This T cell receptor beta chain originates from a study of control samples from healthy donors and cancer patients. The table came from immunoSEQ multiplex PCR; TCRdb's copy has only in-frame clones and leaves some out. The sample contains 65,000 to 90,000 clones, over 75% of which appear only once. CDR3 length: 14 amino acids. The germline V and J ends were trimmed by 6 bases and 4 bases, with 16 bases remaining between them. CDR1 is KGHSH and CDR2 is LQKENI in the germline V gene. Sample: blood. V and J are TRBV18 and TRBJ2-7; the D gene is possibly TRBD2 (6 bases). The receptor was isolated from a man between 50 and 59 years old in good health. CDR3 sequence reads: CASSAGGKGYEQYF. In nucleotides, the CDR3 is TGTGCCAGCTCTGCTGGAGGGAAGGGTTACGAGCAGTACTTC.